The 14 T cell receptor beta chains reported below all come from one sample, sequenced in a study of control samples from healthy donors and cancer patients. Method: immunoSEQ multiplex PCR; TCRdb's copy keeps in-frame clones and lacks some. The sample lists about 140,000 clones, approximately 86% seen once, with roughly 8.4% in the top ten. Sequenced material: blood. The source is a woman in her thirties in good health.

The chain's CDR3 is CASSVESEQFF. The CDR3 DNA follows: TGTGCCAGCAGCGTAGAGAGTGAGCAGTTCTTC. The genes are TRBV9 and TRBJ2-1; D unresolved. The CDR3 length is 11 residues. Germline CDR1 and CDR2: SGDLS and YYNGEE. V lost 0 bases and J lost 9, with 4 bases in between.

This clone was recorded a few times. The chain joins TRBV6-1 to TRBJ1-4; D possibly corresponds to TRBD1 (5 bases). The V end was cut by 1 base, the J end by 8 bases, with 11 bases between. This CDR3 has 14 amino acids. Germline CDR1 reads MNHNS; CDR2 reads SASEGT. The CDR3 region has the DNA TGTGCCAGCAGTGAAGGGGGGATTGGGGAAAAACTGTTTTTT. Its protein product is CASSEGGIGEKLFF.

The chain is built from TRBV19 and TRBJ2-1; 7 bases align to TRBD2. In germline, CDR1 is LNHDA, CDR2 SQIVND (reference sequence). The V and J ends lost 4 bases and 2 bases, in that order; junction bases with no gene match: 8. The CDR3 extends over 16 amino acids. For the CDR3, the DNA is TGTGCCAGTAGTAGTGGTAGCGGGTATACCTACAATGAGCAGTTCTTC. It encodes CASSSGSGYTYNEQFF.

The chain has TRBV18 and TRBJ1-6; possibly TRBD1 for D (6 bases). CDR3 length: 16 residues. The germline V gene encodes CDR1 KGHSH and CDR2 LQKENI. Trimming cost V 3 bases and J 6 bases, with 15 bases left between them. The CDR3 sequence: CASSPQGPGFNSPLHF. The CDR3, as DNA: TGTGCCAGCTCACCTCAGGGGCCGGGGTTTAATTCACCCCTCCACTTT.

The chain combines TRBV6-4 with TRBJ2-5, with 16 bases fitting TRBD2. The CDR3 is 18 amino acids. V lost 2 bases, J lost 5 bases, and 8 bases stayed unmatched. Per the germline V gene, CDR1 is MRHNA and CDR2 is SNTAGT. CDR3 in amino acids: CASSDPGLAGGPVETQYF. CDR3 coding DNA: TGTGCCAGCAGTGACCCGGGACTAGCGGGAGGGCCCGTGGAGACCCAGTACTTC.

The chain is built from TRBV3-1 (or the pseudogene TRBV3-2) and TRBJ1-2, with TRBD1 matching 9 bases. Germline V gene sequence: CDR1 LGHDT, CDR2 YNNKEL (reference sequence). Germline trimming cut 3 bases from V and 2 bases from J; bases unmatched to any gene: 1. The CDR3 has 14 residues. The CDR3, as DNA: TGTGCCAGCAGCCAGGGGACAGGGAACTATGGCTACACCTTC. As protein: CASSQGTGNYGYTF.

The J gene is TRBJ1-2, the V gene TRBV5-6, with D maybe TRBD1 (6 bases). The CDR3 sequence is 13 residues long. V lost 4 bases, J lost 5 bases, and 12 bases lay in between. Germline V gene lookup returns CDR1 SGHDT and CDR2 YYEEEE. CDR3 region: CASSRGSGYGYTF. CDR3 sequence (DNA): TGTGCCAGCAGCAGGGGGTCTGGGTATGGCTACACCTTC.

This rearrangement joins TRBV2 to TRBJ2-7; a weak D match, TRBD1 (6 bases). V shed 5 bases and J shed 5 bases, with 13 bases lying between them. CDR1 is SNHLY, CDR2 FYNNEI, per germline. The CDR3 runs 13 residues. CDR3 in amino acids: CASSPVTGHEQYF. DNA for the CDR3: TGTGCCAGCAGTCCCGTGACAGGCCACGAGCAGTACTTC.

This clone came up once. The chain combines TRBV4-2 with TRBJ2-7; D remains ambiguous. Per germline, CDR1 LGHNA and CDR2 YNFKEQ. V was trimmed by 1 base and J by 3 bases, leaving 10 bases between them. This CDR3 is built from 14 residues. In DNA, the CDR3 is TGTGCCAGCAGCCAAGTTGGTAGCAGCTACGAGCAGTACTTC. This encodes CASSQVGSSYEQYF.

CDR3 coding DNA: TGTGCCAGCAGTGACTCAGGGACTAGCACAGATACGCAGTATTTT. Protein: CASSDSGTSTDTQYF. The chain joins TRBV6-4 to TRBJ2-3; the D gene is possibly TRBD2 (6 bases). This CDR3 contains 15 residues. V was shortened by 0 bases and J by 0 bases, with 7 bases between the two germline ends. The V gene's germline CDR1 is MRHNA and CDR2 SNTAGT.

The V call is TRBV7-9, the J call TRBJ2-5; 9 bases align to TRBD1. The CDR3 is made up of 15 amino acids. Germline CDR1 reads SEHNR; CDR2 reads FQNEAQ (reference sequence). V lost 5 bases, J lost 5 bases, and 9 bases stayed unmatched. DNA for the CDR3: TGTGCCAGCAGCCGCCGGGACAGGGCGGGCGAGACCCAGTACTTC. Its protein is CASSRRDRAGETQYF.

This clone was counted only a few times. This chain links TRBV3-1 (or the pseudogene TRBV3-2) with TRBJ2-3; 9 nucleotides agree with TRBD2. The V and J ends lost 6 bases and 1 base, in that order; junction bases with no gene match: 8. The germline V gene has CDR1 LGHDT and CDR2 YNNKEL (reference sequence). The CDR3 contains 16 residues. The CDR3 DNA sequence: TGTGCCAGCAGTCCTACGACTAGCGGAGGCACAGATACGCAGTATTTT. It yields the protein CASSPTTSGGTDTQYF.

The chain joins TRBV19 to TRBJ1-3; 7 positions agree with TRBD1. CDR1 is LNHDA and CDR2 is SQIVND in the germline V gene (reference sequence). The trim removed 4 bases at V and 4 bases at J, leaving 1 base unmatched. There are 13 residues in the CDR3. This CDR3 reads CASSTGQGNTIYF. As DNA, the CDR3 is TGTGCCAGTAGTACGGGACAGGGAAACACCATATATTTT. The full variable domain, with the rest looked up from reference TRBV19 and TRBJ1-3, is DGGITQSPKYLFRKEGQNVTLSCEQNLNHDAMYWYRQDPGQGLRLIYYSQIVNDFQKGDIAEGYSVSREKKESFPLTVTSAQKNPTAFYLCASSTGQGNTIYFGEGSWLTVV.

V usage is TRBV7-2 and J usage is TRBJ1-4; 8 bases map to TRBD1. Losses at the gene ends were 8 bases for V and 5 bases for J; bases not matched to a gene: 4. Looked up from germline, CDR1 is SGHTA and CDR2 is FQGNSA. The CDR3 spans 13 residues. Written as DNA, the CDR3 is TGTGCCAGCTCCAGGACAGGGAATGAAAAACTGTTTTTT. This codes for CASSRTGNEKLFF. Together with reference TRBV7-2 and TRBJ1-4, the CDR3 gives the full variable domain: GAGVSQSPSNKVTEKGKDVELRCDPISGHTALYWYRQSLGQGLEFLIYFQGNSAPDKSGLPSDRFSAERTGGSVSTLTIQRTQQEDSAVYLCASSRTGNEKLFFGSGTQLSVL.